The 23 T cell receptor beta chains reported below all come from one sample, sequenced in a study of shared clonotypes between healthy human individuals. The protocol was immunoSEQ multiplex PCR, while the TCRdb copy is restricted to in-frame clones and leaves out a portion. The sample has more than 2 million clones, under 97% seen once; the top ten hold approximately 0.13%. Material for sequencing was naive CD4+ T cells sorted from blood. The subset is: CD45RA+ positively selected. These receptors all come from a man younger than 35 in good health.

This clone was seen only once. J is TRBJ2-7 and V is TRBV27, with TRBD1 matching 8 bases. There are 15 residues in the CDR3. CDR1 and CDR2 from the germline V gene are MNHEY and SMNVEV (reference sequence). V was clipped by 5 bases and J by 0 bases; unmatched bases: 6. CDR3: CASSRTGKRSYEQYF. The DNA of the CDR3 is TGTGCCAGCAGTCGGACAGGGAAACGCTCCTACGAGCAGTACTTC.

V is TRBV11-1 and J is TRBJ2-4; a weak D match, TRBD1 (6 bases). CDR3 length equals 14 residues. V dropped 5 bases and J dropped 3 bases, with 11 bases sitting between them. Germline V gene sequence: CDR1 SGHAT, CDR2 FQDESV (reference sequence). The CDR3 is CASSPRGSKNIQYF. The DNA for the CDR3 is TGTGCCAGCAGCCCCAGGGGCAGCAAAAACATTCAGTACTTC. The complete variable domain, with remaining parts taken from reference TRBV11-1 and TRBJ2-4, reads EAEVAQSPRYKITEKSQAVAFWCDPISGHATLYWYRQILGQGPELLVQFQDESVVDDSQLPKDRFSAERLKGVDSTLKIQPAELGDSAMYLCASSPRGSKNIQYFGAGTRLSVL.

With regard to this clone: This CDR3 is also generated by other DNA sequences in the sample. V is TRBV6-1 and J is TRBJ1-2; TRBD1 matches at 7 bases. The CDR3 length is 15 residues. CDR1 and CDR2 (germline): MNHNS, SASEGT. Unmatched junction bases numbered 2, after V lost 1 base and J lost 0 bases. In DNA form, the CDR3 reads TGTGCCAGCAGTGAAGGACAGGGTTCTAACTATGGCTACACCTTC. Translation: CASSEGQGSNYGYTF.

J is TRBJ2-1 and V is TRBV5-1; TRBD2 might be the D (5 bases). CDR3 size: 17 residues. Trimming cost V 4 bases and J 7 bases, with 24 bases left between them. Germline loops: CDR1 SGHRS, CDR2 YFSETQ. The CDR3 region is CASSTKLVPSSWNEQFF. The CDR3 bases are TGCGCCAGCAGCACCAAACTAGTTCCCTCCTCGTGGAATGAGCAGTTCTTC.

The chain joins TRBV11-2 to TRBJ2-1; possible D gene TRBD2, 6 bases. The length of the CDR3 is 13 residues. CDR1 and CDR2 (germline): SGHAT, FQNNGV. Trimming removed 1 base at V and 13 bases at J, with 14 bases between. This CDR3 reads CASSLGDAGIQFF. CDR3 bases: TGTGCCAGCAGCTTAGGTGATGCGGGAATACAGTTCTTC.

The V gene is TRBV11-3, the J gene TRBJ2-5; tentatively, D is TRBD2 (5 bases). The germline V and J ends were trimmed by 2 bases and 7 bases, with 14 bases remaining between them. Germline V gives CDR1 SGHNT, CDR2 YENEEA. The CDR3 has 14 amino acids. The CDR3 DNA follows: TGTGCCAGCAGCTTAAACGGGGAATTGGGGACCCAGTACTTC. It is translated as CASSLNGELGTQYF.

Worth noting for this clone: Other DNA sequences in the sample encode the same CDR3. The chain recombines TRBV7-2 with TRBJ1-5, with 10 bases fitting TRBD1. Germline V CDR1 and CDR2: SGHTA, FQGNSA. The V segment lost 5 bases and the J segment 4 bases; nucleotides outside the gene matches: 2. This CDR3 has 14 residues. The CDR3 nucleotides are TGTGCCAGCAGCCCGGACAGGGGGAATCAGCCCCAGCATTTT. Translated: CASSPDRGNQPQHF.

CDR3 nucleotide sequence: TGCGCCAGCAGCTCAACCGACATTCAGTACTTC. Encoded protein: CASSSTDIQYF. This chain connects TRBV5-1 to TRBJ2-4; D remains unclear. The V and J ends lost 3 bases and 8 bases respectively, with 6 bases between them. Germline CDR1 is SGHRS and CDR2 is YFSETQ. This CDR3 comprises 11 residues.

This clone was seen only once. The chain is built from TRBV9 and TRBJ2-2; D is perhaps TRBD1 (5 bases). Germline V lookup: CDR1 SGDLS, CDR2 YYNGEE. The V gene lost 4 bases and the J gene lost 4 bases, with 14 bases spanning the gap. The CDR3 sequence is 15 residues long. CDR3: CASSPLQGSTGELFF. The CDR3, as DNA: TGTGCCAGCAGCCCCCTTCAGGGTAGCACCGGGGAGCTGTTTTTT.

The J gene is TRBJ1-3, the V gene TRBV5-1; tentative D call: TRBD1 (6 bases). Per the germline V gene, CDR1 is SGHRS and CDR2 is YFSETQ. The V end was cut by 4 bases, the J end by 0 bases, with 11 bases between. There are 15 residues in the CDR3. CDR3: CASSQGTNSGNTIYF. DNA of the CDR3: TGCGCCAGCAGCCAAGGGACAAACTCTGGAAACACCATATATTTT. The full variable domain, with the rest looked up from reference TRBV5-1 and TRBJ1-3, is KAGVTQTPRYLIKTRGQQVTLSCSPISGHRSVSWYQQTPGQGLQFLFEYFSETQRNKGNFPGRFSGRQFSNSRSEMNVSTLELGDSALYLCASSQGTNSGNTIYFGEGSWLTVV.

On this clone itself: Given a much more abundant clone one base away, this may be a read error. This specimen includes other DNA sequences encoding the same CDR3. The chain joins TRBV5-1 to TRBJ2-2; D ambiguous. The CDR3 has 12 residues. V lost 7 bases and J 0 bases, leaving 4 bases between the germline ends. The V gene's germline CDR1 is SGHRS and CDR2 YFSETQ. The CDR3 here is CASSPNTGELFF. CDR3 coding DNA: TGCGCCAGCTCACCGAACACCGGGGAGCTGTTTTTT. The full variable domain, completed using reference TRBV5-1 and TRBJ2-2, is KAGVTQTPRYLIKTRGQQVTLSCSPISGHRSVSWYQQTPGQGLQFLFEYFSETQRNKGNFPGRFSGRQFSNSRSEMNVSTLELGDSALYLCASSPNTGELFFGEGSRLTVL.

The V gene is TRBV6-1, the J gene TRBJ2-5, with 9 positions matching TRBD1. This CDR3 spans 16 amino acids. The J segment lost 5 bases and the V segment lost 0 bases, leaving 7 bases of the junction unmatched. The germline gives CDR1 MNHNS, CDR2 SASEGT. The CDR3 sequence: CASSEAVGQGRETQYF. The CDR3 DNA sequence: TGTGCCAGCAGTGAAGCCGTGGGACAGGGAAGGGAGACCCAGTACTTC.

The table lists this clone with a count of one. The chain has TRBV5-1 and TRBJ2-5, with a possible D match to TRBD1 (5 bases). CDR1 and CDR2 (germline): SGHRS, YFSETQ. CDR3 length: 14 residues. Trimming removed 2 bases from V and 2 bases from J, with 10 bases in between. Here the CDR3 reads CASSFGHSQETQYF. CDR3 coding DNA: TGCGCCAGCAGCTTCGGACACTCACAAGAGACCCAGTACTTC. The full variable domain, with the rest looked up from reference TRBV5-1 and TRBJ2-5, is KAGVTQTPRYLIKTRGQQVTLSCSPISGHRSVSWYQQTPGQGLQFLFEYFSETQRNKGNFPGRFSGRQFSNSRSEMNVSTLELGDSALYLCASSFGHSQETQYFGPGTRLLVL.

This CDR3 is CASSRTGTGANVLTF. CDR3 bases: TGTGCCAGCAGTCGTACAGGGACCGGGGCCAACGTCCTGACTTTC. V is TRBV5-6 and J is TRBJ2-6, with a possible D match to TRBD1 (6 bases). The V gene lost 5 bases and the J gene lost 4 bases, with 13 bases spanning the gap. Germline V gene sequence: CDR1 SGHDT, CDR2 YYEEEE. The CDR3 covers 15 residues.

The chain uses TRBV5-4 and TRBJ1-4; TRBD1 is a possible D gene (5 bases). Germline V gives CDR1 SGHNT, CDR2 YYREEE (reference sequence). V shed 2 bases and J shed 10 bases, with 15 bases lying between them. The CDR3 is 14 amino acids. CDR3 sequence reads: CASSLGGENRKLFF. The CDR3 nucleotides are TGTGCCAGCAGCTTAGGAGGGGAGAACAGAAAACTGTTTTTT.

The V gene is TRBV4-3, the J gene TRBJ1-5; D perhaps matches TRBD1 (5 bases). Germline V gene sequence: CDR1 LGHNA, CDR2 YSLEER. With 0 bases removed from V and 4 bases from J, the gap between germline ends came to 25 bases. This CDR3 has 20 residues. Here the CDR3 DNA reads TGCGCCAGCAGCCAAGACCGCATTGTGACAGATGTCTCGACGAATCAGCCCCAGCATTTT. Amino acids: CASSQDRIVTDVSTNQPQHF.

The chain combines TRBV28 with TRBJ1-2; no clear D. The CDR3 covers 13 residues. Trimming removed 5 bases from V and 7 bases from J, with 14 bases in between. The germline V gene encodes CDR1 MDHEN and CDR2 SYDVKM. In DNA form, the CDR3 reads TGTGCCAGCAGTCTGAGAGGATCGGGTGGCTACACCTTC. Translation: CASSLRGSGGYTF.

V is TRBV5-8 and J is TRBJ2-1; 14 bases map to TRBD2. V lost 0 bases, J lost 10 bases, and 9 bases stayed unmatched. Germline CDR1 SGHTS, CDR2 YDEGEE. The CDR3 is 17 amino acids. The CDR3 loop reads CASSLEWGLAGAQEQFF. The CDR3 DNA follows: TGTGCCAGCAGCTTGGAATGGGGACTAGCGGGAGCACAGGAGCAGTTCTTC.

This rearrangement joins TRBV15 to TRBJ2-3; D gene ambiguous. Germline values: CDR1 LNHNV, CDR2 YYDKDF (reference sequence). This CDR3 contains 12 residues. V lost 3 bases, J lost 7 bases, and 8 bases lay in between. DNA for the CDR3: TGTGCCACCAGCAGGCTCTTCAATACGCAGTATTTT. Its translation is CATSRLFNTQYF.

The gene calls are TRBV7-6 and TRBJ2-1; no definite D call. Trimming pared 0 bases from V and 7 bases from J, leaving 13 bases between. Germline V gene lookup returns CDR1 SGHVS and CDR2 FNYEAQ. The CDR3 consists of 15 residues. CDR3 amino acids: CASSLAAGVSNEQFF. Written as DNA, the CDR3 is TGTGCCAGCAGCTTAGCTGCAGGCGTCTCTAATGAGCAGTTCTTC.

The rearrangement links TRBV7-9 to TRBJ1-2; D not certain. The CDR3 is 13 amino acids. V was cut by 0 bases and J by 4 bases, with 6 bases left in between. CDR1 is SEHNR and CDR2 is FQNEAQ in the germline V gene (reference sequence). Here the CDR3 reads CASSLASAYGYTF. The CDR3 nucleotides are TGTGCCAGCAGCTTAGCGTCGGCCTATGGCTACACCTTC.

Notes on this clone: The sample has other DNA sequences that encode this CDR3 too. The chain combines TRBV5-1 with TRBJ2-1; D is perhaps TRBD2 (5 bases). Germline loops: CDR1 SGHRS, CDR2 YFSETQ. The CDR3 length is 13 residues. V dropped 1 base and J dropped 6 bases, with 8 bases sitting between them. The CDR3 DNA is TGCGCCAGCAGCTTGATCGGAGGCAATGAGCAGTTCTTC. Translation: CASSLIGGNEQFF.

The chain couples TRBV5-1 to TRBJ2-7, with 8 bases identical to TRBD1. This CDR3 contains 17 residues. Germline loops: CDR1 SGHRS, CDR2 YFSETQ. V lost 5 bases and J lost 2; bases outside the gene matches: 15. CDR3 protein: CASRLRTGLGLAYEQYF. CDR3 nucleotides: TGCGCCAGCAGACTCCGGACAGGGTTAGGGTTGGCCTACGAGCAGTACTTC.